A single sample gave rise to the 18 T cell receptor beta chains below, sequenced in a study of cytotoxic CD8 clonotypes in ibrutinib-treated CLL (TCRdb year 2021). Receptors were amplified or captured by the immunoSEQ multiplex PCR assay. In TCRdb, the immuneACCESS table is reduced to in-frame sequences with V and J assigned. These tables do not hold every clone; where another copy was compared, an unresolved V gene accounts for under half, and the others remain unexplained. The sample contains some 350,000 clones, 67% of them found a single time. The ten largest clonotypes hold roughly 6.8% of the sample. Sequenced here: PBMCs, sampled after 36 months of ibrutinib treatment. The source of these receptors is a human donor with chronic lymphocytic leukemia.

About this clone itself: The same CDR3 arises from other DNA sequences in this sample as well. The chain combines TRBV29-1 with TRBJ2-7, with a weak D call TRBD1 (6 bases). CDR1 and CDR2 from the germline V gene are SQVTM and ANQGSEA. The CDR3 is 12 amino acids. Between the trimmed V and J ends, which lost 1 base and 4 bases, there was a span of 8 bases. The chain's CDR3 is CSVEGDNYEQYF. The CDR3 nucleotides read TGCAGCGTTGAAGGGGACAATTACGAGCAGTACTTC.

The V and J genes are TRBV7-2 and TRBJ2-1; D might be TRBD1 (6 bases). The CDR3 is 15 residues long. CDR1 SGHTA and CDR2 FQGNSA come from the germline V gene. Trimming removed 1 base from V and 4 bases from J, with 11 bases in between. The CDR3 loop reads CASSLDRAPYNEQFF. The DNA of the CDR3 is TGTGCCAGCAGCTTAGACAGGGCACCTTACAATGAGCAGTTCTTC.

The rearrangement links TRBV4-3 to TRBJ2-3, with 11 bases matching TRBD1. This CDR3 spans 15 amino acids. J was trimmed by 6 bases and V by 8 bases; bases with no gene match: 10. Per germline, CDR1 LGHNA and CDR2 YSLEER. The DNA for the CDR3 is TGCGCCAGCGGACAGGGGGCCGGGGTTTTGGATACGCAGTATTTT. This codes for CASGQGAGVLDTQYF.

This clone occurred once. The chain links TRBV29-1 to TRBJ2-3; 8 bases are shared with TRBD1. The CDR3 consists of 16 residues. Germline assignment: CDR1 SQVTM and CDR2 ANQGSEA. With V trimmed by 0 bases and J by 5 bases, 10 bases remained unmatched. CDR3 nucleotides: TGCAGCGTTGAAGATGGGCCGGGACAGGCTCTAGATACGCAGTATTTT. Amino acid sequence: CSVEDGPGQALDTQYF.

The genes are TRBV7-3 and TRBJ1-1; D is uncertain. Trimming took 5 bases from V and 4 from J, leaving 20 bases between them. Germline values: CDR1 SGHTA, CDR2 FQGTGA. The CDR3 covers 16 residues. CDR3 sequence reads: CASSTLPLPMATEAFF. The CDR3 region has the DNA TGTGCCAGCAGCACCCTACCGCTCCCAATGGCCACTGAAGCTTTCTTT.

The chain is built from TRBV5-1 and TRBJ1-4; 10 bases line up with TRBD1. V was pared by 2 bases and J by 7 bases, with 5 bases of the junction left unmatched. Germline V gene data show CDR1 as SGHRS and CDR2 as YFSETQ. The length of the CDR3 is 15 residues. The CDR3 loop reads CASSFGTGEFEKLFF. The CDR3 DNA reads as TGCGCCAGCAGCTTCGGGACAGGGGAGTTTGAAAAACTGTTTTTT.

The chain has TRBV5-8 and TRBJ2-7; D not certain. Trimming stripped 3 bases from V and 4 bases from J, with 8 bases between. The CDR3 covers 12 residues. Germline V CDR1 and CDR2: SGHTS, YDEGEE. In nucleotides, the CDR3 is TGTGCCAGCAGCTCCAGACGATACGAGCAGTACTTC. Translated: CASSSRRYEQYF.

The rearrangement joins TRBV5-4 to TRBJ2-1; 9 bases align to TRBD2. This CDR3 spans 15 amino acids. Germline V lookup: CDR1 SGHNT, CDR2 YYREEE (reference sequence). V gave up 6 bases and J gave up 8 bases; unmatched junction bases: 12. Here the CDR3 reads CASTTGAGGPDEQFF. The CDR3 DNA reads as TGTGCCAGCACTACGGGGGCGGGAGGGCCCGATGAGCAGTTCTTC.

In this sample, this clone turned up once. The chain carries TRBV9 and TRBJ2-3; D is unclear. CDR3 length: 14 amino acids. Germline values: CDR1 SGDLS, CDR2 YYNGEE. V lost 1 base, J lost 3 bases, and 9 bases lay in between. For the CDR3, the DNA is TGTGCCAGCAGCGTATGGGTAGGGACAGATACGCAGTATTTT. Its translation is CASSVWVGTDTQYF.

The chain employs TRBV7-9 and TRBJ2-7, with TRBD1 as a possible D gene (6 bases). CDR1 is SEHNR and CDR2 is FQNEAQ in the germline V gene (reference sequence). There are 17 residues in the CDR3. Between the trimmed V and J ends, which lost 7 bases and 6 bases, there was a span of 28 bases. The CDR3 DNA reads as TGTGCCAGCACTACCTCAGAGAGGGACAACCATGTCGGCGAGCAGTACTTC. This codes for CASTTSERDNHVGEQYF.

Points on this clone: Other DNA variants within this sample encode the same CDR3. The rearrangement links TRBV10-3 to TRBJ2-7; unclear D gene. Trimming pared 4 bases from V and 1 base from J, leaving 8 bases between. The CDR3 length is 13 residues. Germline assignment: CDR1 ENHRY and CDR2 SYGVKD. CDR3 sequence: CAISGGKSYEQYF. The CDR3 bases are TGTGCCATCAGTGGTGGCAAGTCCTACGAGCAGTACTTC.

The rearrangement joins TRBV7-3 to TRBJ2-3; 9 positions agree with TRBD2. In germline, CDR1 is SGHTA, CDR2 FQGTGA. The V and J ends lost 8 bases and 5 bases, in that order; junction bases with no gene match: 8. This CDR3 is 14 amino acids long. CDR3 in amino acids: CASSLAGRRDTQYF. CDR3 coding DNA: TGTGCCAGCTCGCTAGCGGGGAGGAGAGATACGCAGTATTTT. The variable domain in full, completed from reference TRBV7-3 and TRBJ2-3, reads GAGVSQTPSNKVTEKGKYVELRCDPISGHTALYWYRQSLGQGPEFLIYFQGTGAADDSGLPNDRFFAVRPEGSVSTLKIQRTERGDSAVYLCASSLAGRRDTQYFGPGTRLTVL.

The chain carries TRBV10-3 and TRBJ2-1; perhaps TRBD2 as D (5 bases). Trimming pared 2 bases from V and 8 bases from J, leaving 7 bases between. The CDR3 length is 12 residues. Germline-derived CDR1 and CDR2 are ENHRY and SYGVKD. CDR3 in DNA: TGTGCCATCAGTGAGGCGGGCCATGAGCAGTTCTTC. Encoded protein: CAISEAGHEQFF.

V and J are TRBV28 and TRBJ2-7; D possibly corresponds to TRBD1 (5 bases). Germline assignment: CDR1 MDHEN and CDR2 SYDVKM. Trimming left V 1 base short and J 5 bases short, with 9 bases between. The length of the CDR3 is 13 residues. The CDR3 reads CASSLSDSHEQYF. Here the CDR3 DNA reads TGTGCCAGCAGTTTATCTGACAGCCACGAGCAGTACTTC.

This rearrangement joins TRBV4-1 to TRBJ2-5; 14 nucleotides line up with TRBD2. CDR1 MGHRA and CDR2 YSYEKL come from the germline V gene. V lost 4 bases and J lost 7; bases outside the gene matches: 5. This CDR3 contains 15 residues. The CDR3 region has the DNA TGCGCCAGCAGCCCGATTGGACTAGCGGGGGGGACCCAGTACTTC. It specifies CASSPIGLAGGTQYF.

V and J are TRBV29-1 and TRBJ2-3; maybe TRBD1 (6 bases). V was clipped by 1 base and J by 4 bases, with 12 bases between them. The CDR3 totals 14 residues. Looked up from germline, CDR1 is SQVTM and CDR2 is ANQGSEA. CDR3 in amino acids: CSVEGAGVPDTQYF. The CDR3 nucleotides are TGCAGCGTTGAAGGGGCAGGGGTTCCAGATACGCAGTATTTT.

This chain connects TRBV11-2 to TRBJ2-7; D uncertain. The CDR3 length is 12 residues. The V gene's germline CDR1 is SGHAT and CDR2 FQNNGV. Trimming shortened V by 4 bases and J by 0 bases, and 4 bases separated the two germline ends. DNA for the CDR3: TGTGCCAGCAGCTGGATCTCCTACGAGCAGTACTTC. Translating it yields CASSWISYEQYF.

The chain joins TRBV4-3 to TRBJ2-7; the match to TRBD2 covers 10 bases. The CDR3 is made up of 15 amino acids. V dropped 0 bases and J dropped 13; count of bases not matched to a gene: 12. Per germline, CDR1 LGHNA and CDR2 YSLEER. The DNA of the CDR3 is TGCGCCAGCAGCCAAGAACTAGCGGGAAACATAGGCAGCTACTTC. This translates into CASSQELAGNIGSYF.